The 21 T cell receptor beta chains listed next were all sequenced from one sample in a study of blood T cell repertoires in COVID-19. The protocol was immunoSEQ multiplex PCR, while the TCRdb copy is restricted to in-frame clones and leaves out a portion. Of roughly 250,000 clones listed, roughly 85% are singletons. The sample consisted of PBMCs or T cells enriched from blood (not recorded which). These receptors originate from a woman between 50 and 59 years old who had recovered from COVID-19.

This sequence joins TRBV5-5 and TRBJ2-7; 7 nucleotides align to TRBD2. The CDR3 spans 16 residues. Germline V CDR1 and CDR2: SGHKS, YYEKEE (reference sequence). With 3 bases clipped from V and 4 bases from J, the junction kept 13 bases outside the gene matches. In DNA, the CDR3 is TGTGCCAGCAGCTCAAAGAGCGGGGCTGAACCTTACGAGCAGTACTTC. It specifies CASSSKSGAEPYEQYF.

The CDR3 DNA reads as TGTGCCAGCAGTAGACAGGGAAGCTCCTACGAGCAGTACTTC. It yields the protein CASSRQGSSYEQYF. The chain couples TRBV28 to TRBJ2-7; TRBD1 matches 7 bases. The CDR3 is made up of 14 amino acids. Germline trimming cut 5 bases from V and 0 bases from J; bases unmatched to any gene: 4. Germline assignment: CDR1 MDHEN and CDR2 SYDVKM.

This clone has just one count. This chain links TRBV10-2 with TRBJ2-1; 11 bases line up with TRBD2. This CDR3 is 14 amino acids long. J was trimmed by 10 bases and V by 5 bases; bases with no gene match: 7. The germline CDR1 and CDR2 sequences are WSHSY and SAAADI. The CDR3 protein is CASSSGLAGEEQFF. As DNA, the CDR3 is TGCGCCAGCAGTTCTGGACTAGCGGGCGAAGAGCAGTTCTTC.

The chain uses TRBV18 and TRBJ1-3; 9 nucleotides agree with TRBD1. The CDR3 is made up of 18 amino acids. Germline V gene data show CDR1 as KGHSH and CDR2 as LQKENI. J was trimmed by 3 bases and V by 2 bases; bases with no gene match: 11. CDR3 residues: CASSPTGQGGSFGNTIYF. CDR3 coding DNA: TGTGCCAGCTCACCAACGGGACAGGGAGGGAGTTTTGGAAACACCATATATTTT.

This chain connects TRBV3-1 (or the pseudogene TRBV3-2) to TRBJ2-7; 8 bases match TRBD1. V shed 6 bases and J 3 bases; nucleotides not matched to a gene: 4. CDR3 size: 13 residues. Germline assignment: CDR1 LGHDT and CDR2 YNNKEL (reference sequence). The CDR3 spells CASRRTGSYEQYF. The CDR3, as DNA: TGTGCCAGCAGGCGGACAGGGAGCTACGAGCAGTACTTC.

V and J are TRBV5-1 and TRBJ1-6, with D perhaps matching TRBD1 (5 bases). Deletions cut 5 bases from V and 11 bases from J, with 23 bases between. The V gene's germline CDR1 is SGHRS and CDR2 YFSETQ. The CDR3 extends over 16 amino acids. Written as DNA, the CDR3 is TGCGCCAGCAGACAAGGACGGGGCGCGGGGTTGACACCCCTCCACTTT. This codes for CASRQGRGAGLTPLHF. Based on the CDR3 plus reference TRBV5-1 and TRBJ1-6, the full variable domain is KAGVTQTPRYLIKTRGQQVTLSCSPISGHRSVSWYQQTPGQGLQFLFEYFSETQRNKGNFPGRFSGRQFSNSRSEMNVSTLELGDSALYLCASRQGRGAGLTPLHFGNGTRLTVT.

The table lists this clone with a few counts. The CDR3 DNA reads TGTGCCAGTAGTATCTCTAATCGGTGGCGGGAGTCGCAGTTCTTC. This encodes CASSISNRWRESQFF. V gene TRBV19 combines with J gene TRBJ2-1; TRBD2 aligns across 7 bases. The CDR3 contains 15 residues. The junction had 14 bases not matched to a gene; V was cut back by 3 bases and J by 12 bases. Germline-derived CDR1 and CDR2 are LNHDA and SQIVND (reference sequence).

The V call is TRBV5-1, the J call TRBJ1-1; TRBD1 aligns across 9 bases. This CDR3 is 15 amino acids long. The ends lost 4 bases at V and 0 bases at J; junction bases unmatched: 4. Germline values: CDR1 SGHRS, CDR2 YFSETQ. This chain's CDR3 is CASSPTGGLNTEAFF. For the CDR3, the DNA is TGCGCCAGCAGCCCGACAGGGGGTTTGAACACTGAAGCTTTCTTT.

The J gene is TRBJ2-3, the V gene TRBV18, with 9 bases that match TRBD2. Trimming cost V 3 bases and J 3 bases; bases outside gene matches: 7. Germline CDR1 KGHSH, CDR2 LQKENI. The CDR3 runs to 16 residues. CDR3 loop: CASSPVAGVRTDTQYF. CDR3 in DNA: TGTGCCAGCTCACCGGTAGCGGGAGTGAGGACAGATACGCAGTATTTT.

The rearrangement uses TRBV24-1 and TRBJ2-6, with D possibly TRBD1 on 6 matching bases. CDR1 is KGHDR, CDR2 SFDVKD, per germline. This CDR3 comprises 15 residues. V lost 7 bases and J 1 base, leaving 10 bases between the germline ends. This chain's CDR3 is CATSPTGSGANVLTF. Written as DNA, the CDR3 is TGTGCCACCAGCCCCACAGGGTCTGGGGCCAACGTCCTGACTTTC.

V is TRBV5-6 and J is TRBJ2-5, with a weak D call TRBD2 (6 bases). Germline CDR1 reads SGHDT; CDR2 reads YYEEEE. V shed 4 bases and J shed 2 bases, with 9 bases lying between them. The CDR3 totals 13 residues. CDR3 nucleotides: TGTGCCAGCAGCGCGGGACTTCAAGAGACCCAGTACTTC. Translation gives CASSAGLQETQYF.

This clone has a single count. V gene TRBV27 combines with J gene TRBJ2-1, with TRBD1 matching over 10 bases. Germline-derived CDR1 and CDR2 are MNHEY and SMNVEV (reference sequence). The CDR3 has 12 amino acids. The J segment lost 15 bases and the V segment lost 6 bases, leaving 8 bases of the junction unmatched. The CDR3 reads CASSPGQGDRFF. The DNA of the CDR3 is TGTGCCAGCAGCCCCGGACAGGGGGATCGGTTCTTC.

The rearrangement joins TRBV3-1 (or the pseudogene TRBV3-2) to TRBJ2-7, with D possibly being TRBD1 (6 bases). CDR1 is LGHDT and CDR2 is YNNKEL in the germline V gene (reference sequence). This CDR3 is built from 15 residues. The V gene lost 0 bases and the J gene lost 2 bases, with 11 bases spanning the gap. The chain's CDR3 is CASSQENRATYEQYF. CDR3 DNA sequence: TGTGCCAGCAGCCAAGAAAACAGGGCCACCTACGAGCAGTACTTC.

The chain links TRBV7-3 to TRBJ1-4; 7 nucleotides align to TRBD1. The CDR3 runs 15 residues. Looked up from germline, CDR1 is SGHTA and CDR2 is FQGTGA. V gave up 6 bases and J gave up 0 bases; unmatched junction bases: 4. The CDR3 region is CASRRTGATNEKLFF. CDR3 coding DNA: TGTGCCAGCAGGCGAACAGGGGCAACTAATGAAAAACTGTTTTTT.

V gene TRBV1 combines with J gene TRBJ2-7; no check of the table's D call, TRBD1, against the DNA was made. TRBV1 is an annotated pseudogene. The CDR3 runs 19 residues. CDR3 in DNA: TGCACCAGCAGCCACCCCGGGACAGGGAGTTTCGGTGAATCCTACGAGCAGTACTTC. It is translated as CTSSHPGTGSFGESYEQYF.

This sequence joins TRBV7-9 and TRBJ2-7; 9 nucleotides match TRBD1. The CDR3 length is 15 residues. After removal of 3 bases from V and 3 bases from J, the junction contained 6 bases not matched to a gene. CDR1 is SEHNR and CDR2 is FQNEAQ in the germline V gene (reference sequence). This CDR3 reads CASSFGTGGIYEQYF. DNA for the CDR3: TGTGCCAGCAGCTTTGGAACAGGGGGCATCTACGAGCAGTACTTC.

The table lists this clone with a count of one. V and J are TRBV5-1 and TRBJ1-6; TRBD1 matches at 7 bases. The CDR3 is 14 residues long. Per germline, CDR1 SGHRS and CDR2 YFSETQ. V was pared by 4 bases and J by 5 bases, with 3 bases of the junction left unmatched. The CDR3 region is CASSHGTDNSPLHF. The CDR3 DNA reads TGCGCCAGCAGCCACGGGACAGATAATTCACCCCTCCACTTT.

J is TRBJ2-7 and V is TRBV5-5; TRBD2 agrees at 14 bases. J lost 4 bases, V lost 4 bases, and 10 bases had no gene match. The CDR3 is 17 residues long. Per germline, CDR1 SGHKS and CDR2 YYEKEE (reference sequence). The DNA for the CDR3 is TGTGCCAGCAGCCTACAACAAGGACTAGCGGGAGGTTACGAGCAGTACTTC. This gives the protein CASSLQQGLAGGYEQYF.

The J gene is TRBJ1-5, the V gene TRBV27; unclear D gene. Trimming removed 10 bases at V and 0 bases at J, with 13 bases between. The CDR3 is 14 residues long. The V gene's germline CDR1 is MNHEY and CDR2 SMNVEV (reference sequence). CDR3 sequence (DNA): TGTGCCACCTCGCTGGACTATAGCAATCAGCCCCAGCATTTT. Translation: CATSLDYSNQPQHF.

The chain links TRBV20-1 to TRBJ2-7; D might be TRBD2 (5 bases). CDR1 DFQATT and CDR2 SNEGSKA come from the germline V gene (reference sequence). The germline V and J ends were trimmed by 3 bases and 3 bases, with 15 bases remaining between them. The CDR3 has 14 residues. CDR3: CSASLRVGGYEQYF. The CDR3 DNA reads as TGCAGTGCTAGTTTGAGGGTAGGAGGCTACGAGCAGTACTTC.

The chain has TRBV5-1 and TRBJ2-3; the match to TRBD2 covers 14 bases. After removal of 4 bases from V and 3 bases from J, the junction contained 4 bases not matched to a gene. Germline V gene data show CDR1 as SGHRS and CDR2 as YFSETQ. The CDR3 is 16 amino acids. CDR3 sequence reads: CASSPGLAGGTDTQYF. The DNA for the CDR3 is TGCGCCAGCAGCCCCGGACTAGCGGGAGGAACAGATACGCAGTATTTT. Combining the CDR3 with reference TRBV5-1 and TRBJ2-3 gives the whole variable domain KAGVTQTPRYLIKTRGQQVTLSCSPISGHRSVSWYQQTPGQGLQFLFEYFSETQRNKGNFPGRFSGRQFSNSRSEMNVSTLELGDSALYLCASSPGLAGGTDTQYFGPGTRLTVL.